Shown below are 10 T cell receptor beta chains from a single sample sequenced in a study of cytomegalovirus exposure and HLA in healthy donors. A multiplex PCR was run with 60 Vbeta primers and 13 Jbeta primers. Using immunoSEQ multiplex PCR, the repertoire was profiled, and TCRdb retains in-frame clones only, with some absent. This table has some 100,000 clones, about 77% appearing once. The sequenced sample consisted of PBMCs. The source of these receptors is a woman aged 18 to 35 in good health and CMV-seropositive.

This clone was counted once. The rearrangement links TRBV10-3 to TRBJ2-3, with 12 positions matching TRBD2. The V and J ends lost 0 bases and 5 bases, in that order; junction bases with no gene match: 6. This CDR3 is built from 17 residues. Germline assignment: CDR1 ENHRY and CDR2 SYGVKD. The CDR3 DNA reads as TGTGCCATCAGTGAGTCGAGGCTAGCGGGAGGGGGAGATACGCAGTATTTT. Its protein is CAISESRLAGGGDTQYF.

The chain links TRBV5-1 to TRBJ1-1; D gene uncertain. CDR1 is SGHRS, CDR2 YFSETQ, per germline. This CDR3 comprises 14 residues. The ends were cut back, 0 bases at V and 0 bases at J, with 6 bases in the middle. In DNA, the CDR3 is TGCGCCAGCAGCTTGGCGGTGGTGAACACTGAAGCTTTCTTT. It encodes CASSLAVVNTEAFF.

The genes are TRBV4-3 and TRBJ2-3, with D maybe TRBD2 (5 bases). This CDR3 comprises 16 residues. The V and J ends lost 3 bases and 2 bases respectively, with 15 bases between them. CDR1 and CDR2 (germline): LGHNA, YSLEER. The CDR3 protein is CASSHVGSRDTDTQYF. CDR3 nucleotides: TGCGCCAGCAGCCACGTGGGGAGTCGGGACACAGATACGCAGTATTTT.

This clone occurred many times. This chain joins TRBV19 and TRBJ1-1, with 8 nucleotides matching TRBD1. The CDR3 consists of 12 residues. Germline values: CDR1 LNHDA, CDR2 SQIVND (reference sequence). With 7 bases clipped from V and 7 bases from J, the junction kept 5 bases outside the gene matches. The CDR3: CASTPQGGEAFF. The CDR3 DNA follows: TGTGCCAGTACCCCACAGGGGGGTGAAGCTTTCTTT.

This clone has a handful of counts. The rearrangement links TRBV30 to TRBJ1-5; no clear D. Deletions cut 1 base from V and 5 bases from J, with 9 bases between. Germline CDR1 is GTSNPN and CDR2 is SVGIG (reference sequence). CDR3 size: 13 residues. The CDR3 nucleotides are TGTGCCTGGAGTGGTCAGACTGATCAGCCCCAGCATTTT. Translation: CAWSGQTDQPQHF.

This chain links TRBV7-9 with TRBJ2-7; perhaps TRBD1 as D (6 bases). The CDR3 contains 14 residues. Germline CDR1 and CDR2: SEHNR and FQNEAQ (reference sequence). V was pared by 2 bases and J by 7 bases, with 15 bases between. The DNA of the CDR3 is TGTGCCAGCAGCTTACCCGGGACACCTTTAGAGCAGTACTTC. Amino acid sequence: CASSLPGTPLEQYF.

This chain connects TRBV7-3 to TRBJ2-3; 7 nucleotides agree with TRBD2. CDR3 size: 15 residues. CDR1 SGHTA and CDR2 FQGTGA come from the germline V gene. J was trimmed by 0 bases and V by 1 base; bases with no gene match: 1. CDR3 nucleotide sequence: TGTGCCAGCAGCTTAAAGGGAGGGAGCACAGATACGCAGTATTTT. Its protein product is CASSLKGGSTDTQYF.

The chain has TRBV29-1 and TRBJ2-1; 8 bases map to TRBD1. Trimming removed 6 bases from V and 2 bases from J; junction bases left unmatched: 3. This CDR3 is 13 amino acids long. Looked up from germline, CDR1 is SQVTM and CDR2 is ANQGSEA. CDR3 nucleotide sequence: TGCAGCGTGTACAGGGGGACCTACAATGAGCAGTTCTTC. Encoded protein: CSVYRGTYNEQFF.

The chain is built from TRBV28 and TRBJ2-3; no reliable D call. CDR3 length: 16 residues. The ends were cut back, 5 bases at V and 2 bases at J, with 17 bases in the middle. The germline V gene encodes CDR1 MDHEN and CDR2 SYDVKM. CDR3 region: CASSPPLAGSTDTQYF. In DNA form, the CDR3 reads TGTGCCAGCAGTCCCCCCCTGGCAGGATCCACAGATACGCAGTATTTT.

The chain joins TRBV4-3 to TRBJ2-7; 10 bases are shared with TRBD2. Unmatched junction bases numbered 10, after V lost 0 bases and J lost 2 bases. Looked up from germline, CDR1 is LGHNA and CDR2 is YSLEER. This CDR3 is built from 18 residues. CDR3 DNA sequence: TGCGCCAGCAGCCAAGATTACAGCGGGAGGGCCGGGACCTACGAGCAGTACTTC. It specifies CASSQDYSGRAGTYEQYF.